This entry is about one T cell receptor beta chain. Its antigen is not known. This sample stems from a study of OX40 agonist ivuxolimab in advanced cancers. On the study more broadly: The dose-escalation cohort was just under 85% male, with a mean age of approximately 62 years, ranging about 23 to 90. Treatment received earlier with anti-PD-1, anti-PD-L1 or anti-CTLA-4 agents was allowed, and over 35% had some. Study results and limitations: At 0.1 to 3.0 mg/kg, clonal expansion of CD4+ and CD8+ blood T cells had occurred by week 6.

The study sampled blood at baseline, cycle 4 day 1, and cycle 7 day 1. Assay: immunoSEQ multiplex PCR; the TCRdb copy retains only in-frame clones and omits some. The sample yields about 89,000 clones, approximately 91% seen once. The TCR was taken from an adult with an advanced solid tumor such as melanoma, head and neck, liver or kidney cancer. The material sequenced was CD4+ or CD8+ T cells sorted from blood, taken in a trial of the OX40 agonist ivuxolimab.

CDR3 protein: CASSFTVEDTQYF. The CDR3 DNA follows: TGCGCCAGCAGCTTCACGGTTGAGGATACGCAGTATTTT. V usage is TRBV5-1 and J usage is TRBJ2-3; D uncertain. The germline V gene has CDR1 SGHRS and CDR2 YFSETQ. This CDR3 region has 13 residues. The V end was cut by 2 bases, the J end by 6 bases, with 10 bases between.